This T cell receptor (beta chain) was captured by sequencing in a study of vaccination effects on CD4 cells after COVID-19. Whole-study findings and limits: In vaccinees who were healthy, merely 1 out of 255 vaccine-induced clones cross-reacted with common cold coronaviruses.

In regard to this clone: Its antigen remains unidentified.

Antigen-specific CD4+ T cells were first expanded with viral peptide pools by the ViraFEST assay and only then sequenced. With roughly 10 days of culture completed, CD4+ T cells were isolated. The participants, recipients of two vaccine doses, got either BNT162b2 or mRNA-1273. IL-2 at about 10 IU/ml and peptides at around 10 ug/ml were added to cultured PBMC, around 2.2 million per well. A half-medium replacement with IL-2 medium was carried out on days 3 and 7. Repertoires were generated with immunoSEQ multiplex PCR, while TCRdb's copy carries only in-frame clones and drops some. The sample includes about 64,000 clones, around 78% seen only once; the top ten take about 2.1%. V dropped 2 bases and J dropped 0; count of bases not matched to a gene: 3. This CDR3 contains 15 residues. Germline V gene sequence: CDR1 LNHDA, CDR2 SQIVND (reference sequence).

The receptor was derived from a human donor who received a COVID-19 vaccine. The chain joins TRBV19 to TRBJ2-5; 7 nucleotides line up with TRBD1. The specimen comprised CD4+ T cells from PBMCs cultured with HCoV-OC43 spike peptides, sampled after COVID-19 vaccination. Regarding subset: HCoV-OC43 spike overlapping peptide pool stimulation. The DNA for the CDR3 is TGTGCCAGTAGTATAAACAGGGGCAACCAAGAGACCCAGTACTTC. The encoded protein is CASSINRGNQETQYF.